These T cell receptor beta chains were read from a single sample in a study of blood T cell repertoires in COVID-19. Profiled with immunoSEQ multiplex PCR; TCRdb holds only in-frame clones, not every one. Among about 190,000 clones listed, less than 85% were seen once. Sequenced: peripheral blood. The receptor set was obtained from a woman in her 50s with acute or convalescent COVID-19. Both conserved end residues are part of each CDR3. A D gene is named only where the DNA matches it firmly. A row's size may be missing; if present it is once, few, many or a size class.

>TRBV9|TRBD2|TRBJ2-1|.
CASSVVGTSGTHEQFF
TGTGCCAGCAGCGTAGTTGGGACTAGCGGGACTCATGAGCAGTTCTTC
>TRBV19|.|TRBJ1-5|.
CASSTAGRVNQPQHF
TGTGCCAGTAGTACGGCCGGGAGAGTAAATCAGCCCCAGCATTTT
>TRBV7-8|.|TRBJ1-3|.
CASSMTVSGNTIYF
TGTGCCAGCAGCATGACAGTCTCTGGAAACACCATATATTTT
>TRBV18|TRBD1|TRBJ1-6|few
CASSPGGTGGPLHF
TGTGCCAGCTCACCAGGCGGGACAGGGGGCCCCCTCCACTTT
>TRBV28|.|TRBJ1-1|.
CASSLSGEAFF
TGTGCCAGCAGTTTATCAGGGGAAGCTTTCTTT
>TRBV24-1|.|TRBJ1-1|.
CATTAGYNTEAFF
TGTGCCACCACGGCGGGATATAACACTGAAGCTTTCTTT
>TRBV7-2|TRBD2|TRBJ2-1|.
CASSLQTSGRVNEQFF
TGTGCCAGCAGCTTGCAGACTAGCGGGAGAGTCAATGAGCAGTTCTTC
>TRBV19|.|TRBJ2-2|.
CASSILDGQRGGELFF
TGTGCCAGTTCTATCTTGGACGGGCAAAGGGGCGGGGAGCTGTTTTTT
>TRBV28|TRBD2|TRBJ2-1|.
CASSLRGVSGRAYNEQFF
TGTGCCAGCAGTTTAAGGGGCGTTAGCGGGAGGGCCTACAATGAGCAGTTCTTC
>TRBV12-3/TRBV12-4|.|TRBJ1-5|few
CASRNGDQPQHF
TGTGCCAGCAGAAACGGGGATCAGCCCCAGCATTTT
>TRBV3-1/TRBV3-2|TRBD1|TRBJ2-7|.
CASSRDSSYEQYF
TGTGCCAGCAGTCGGGACAGTTCCTACGAGCAGTACTTC
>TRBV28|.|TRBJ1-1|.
CASSGGGMRTEAFF
TGTGCCAGCAGTGGGGGGGGTATGAGGACTGAAGCTTTCTTT
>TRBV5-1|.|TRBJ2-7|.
CASSLGLSGRTYEQYF
TGCGCCAGCAGCTTGGGATTAAGTGGGAGGACTTACGAGCAGTACTTC
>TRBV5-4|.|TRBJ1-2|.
CASSLSQAYGYTF
TGTGCCAGCAGCTTATCACAGGCCTATGGCTACACCTTC
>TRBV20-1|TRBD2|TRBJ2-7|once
CSASTSGASYEQYF
TGCAGTGCTAGTACTAGCGGGGCCTCCTACGAGCAGTACTTC
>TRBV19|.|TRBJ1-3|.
CASSRQVVSGNTIYF
TGTGCCAGTAGTCGCCAGGTCGTCTCTGGAAACACCATATATTTT
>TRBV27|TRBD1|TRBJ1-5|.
CASGQGRYQPQHF
TGTGCCAGTGGACAGGGGCGTTATCAGCCCCAGCATTTT